Listed here are 12 T cell receptor beta chains from one sample, sequenced in a study of blood T cell repertoires in COVID-19. Clones were sequenced by immunoSEQ multiplex PCR, and TCRdb holds only the in-frame ones, with some missing. The sample carries 250,000 or so clones, less than 85% recorded once. Sequenced: PBMCs or T cells enriched from blood (not recorded which). These receptors came from a man in his 60s who had recovered from COVID-19.

The CDR3 nucleotides are TGTGCCAGCAGTTCTACAGGGGGCTATGGCTACACCTTC. This translates into CASSSTGGYGYTF. The V gene is TRBV2, the J gene TRBJ1-2; 8 nucleotides match TRBD1. V trimming: 5 bases; J trimming: 4 bases; junction bases outside the gene matches: 3. Germline V gives CDR1 SNHLY, CDR2 FYNNEI. This CDR3 has 13 residues. The whole variable domain, remainder taken from reference TRBV2 and TRBJ1-2, is EPEVTQTPSHQVTQMGQEVILRCVPISNHLYFYWYRQILGQKVEFLVSFYNNEISEKSEIFDDQFSVERPDGSNFTLKIRSTKLEDSAMYFCASSSTGGYGYTFGSGTRLTVV.

The rearrangement joins TRBV19 to TRBJ2-1, with TRBD1 matching 9 bases. There are 19 residues in the CDR3. CDR1 LNHDA and CDR2 SQIVND come from the germline V gene (reference sequence). J gave up 2 bases and V 2 bases, and 13 bases lay outside the gene matches. The CDR3 DNA reads as TGTGCCAGTAGTATAAATAAAGGGCGGGGGACAGGGACCTACAATGAGCAGTTCTTC. Translation gives CASSINKGRGTGTYNEQFF.

This clone was observed a single time. J is TRBJ2-2 and V is TRBV7-8; TRBD1 might be the D (6 bases). CDR1 and CDR2 (germline): SGHVS, FQNEAQ. The germline V and J ends were trimmed by 3 bases and 2 bases, with 10 bases remaining between them. CDR3 length: 15 residues. The CDR3: CASSLGTKNTGELFF. CDR3 DNA: TGTGCCAGCAGCTTGGGGACAAAAAACACCGGGGAGCTGTTTTTT.

CDR3 bases: TGTGCCAGCAGTTTTCCGGGGGGCTGGTACCAAGAGACCCAGTACTTC. Translated, it gives CASSFPGGWYQETQYF. The chain joins TRBV6-5 to TRBJ2-5, with a weak D call TRBD2 (7 bases). Germline CDR1 is MNHEY and CDR2 is SVGAGI. V lost 4 bases and J 0 bases, leaving 15 bases between the germline ends. CDR3 length: 16 amino acids.

This chain connects TRBV5-8 to TRBJ2-3; 7 nucleotides line up with TRBD2. Losses at the gene ends were 4 bases for V and 0 bases for J; bases not matched to a gene: 8. Per germline, CDR1 SGHTS and CDR2 YDEGEE. This CDR3 has 16 residues. In nucleotides, the CDR3 is TGTGCCAGCAGCGATCGGGGACTATACAGCACAGATACGCAGTATTTT. This translates into CASSDRGLYSTDTQYF.

V usage is TRBV5-1 and J usage is TRBJ2-5, with 9 bases matching TRBD1. The CDR3 spans 12 residues. Looked up from germline, CDR1 is SGHRS and CDR2 is YFSETQ. With V trimmed by 2 bases and J by 13 bases, 6 bases remained unmatched. CDR3 amino acids: CASSFGTGPSYF. CDR3 coding DNA: TGCGCCAGCAGCTTCGGGACAGGGCCTTCGTACTTC.

The chain uses TRBV7-9 and TRBJ2-5, with TRBD1 matching over 8 bases. The CDR3 covers 15 residues. The ends lost 3 bases at V and 5 bases at J; junction bases unmatched: 8. The germline gives CDR1 SEHNR, CDR2 FQNEAQ (reference sequence). CDR3 nucleotides: TGTGCCAGCAGCTTTACAGGGGGTTACATGGAGACCCAGTACTTC. Its translation: CASSFTGGYMETQYF.

The chain couples TRBV7-6 to TRBJ2-3; 7 positions match TRBD1. From germline, CDR1 is SGHVS and CDR2 FNYEAQ. V shed 4 bases, J shed 0 bases, and the junction held 1 base outside the gene matches. The CDR3 extends over 14 amino acids. The CDR3 DNA is TGTGCCAGCAGCTCGACAGGGAGCACAGATACGCAGTATTTT. Translation: CASSSTGSTDTQYF.

The chain links TRBV7-8 to TRBJ2-1; TRBD1 aligns across 9 bases. The CDR3 sequence is 15 residues long. Germline loops: CDR1 SGHVS, CDR2 FQNEAQ. V was pared by 1 base and J by 7 bases, with 5 bases of the junction left unmatched. CDR3 in amino acids: CASSLGDRDRNEQFF. The CDR3 DNA reads as TGTGCCAGCAGCTTAGGGGACAGGGACCGGAATGAGCAGTTCTTC.

The chain joins TRBV20-1 to TRBJ1-3; D possibly corresponds to TRBD1 (5 bases). The CDR3 loop spans 17 amino acids. Per the germline V gene, CDR1 is DFQATT and CDR2 is SNEGSKA (reference sequence). V was trimmed by 3 bases and J by 2 bases, leaving 20 bases between them. In DNA form, the CDR3 reads TGCAGTGCTAGTCCCATGACAGTCGCGGGGGCTGGAAACACCATATATTTT. Its protein is CSASPMTVAGAGNTIYF.

The chain employs TRBV19 and TRBJ1-2; 9 nucleotides line up with TRBD1. V shed 5 bases, J shed 4 bases, and the junction held 5 bases outside the gene matches. The CDR3 has 14 amino acids. Germline V gene data show CDR1 as LNHDA and CDR2 as SQIVND (reference sequence). The CDR3 coding sequence is TGTGCCAGTAGTCGGGACAGGGTAGGCTATGGCTACACCTTC. It yields the protein CASSRDRVGYGYTF. Combining the CDR3 with reference TRBV19 and TRBJ1-2 gives the whole variable domain DGGITQSPKYLFRKEGQNVTLSCEQNLNHDAMYWYRQDPGQGLRLIYYSQIVNDFQKGDIAEGYSVSREKKESFPLTVTSAQKNPTAFYLCASSRDRVGYGYTFGSGTRLTVV.

The genes are TRBV6-1 and TRBJ1-4; tentatively, D is TRBD1 (6 bases). The germline V gene encodes CDR1 MNHNS and CDR2 SASEGT. The CDR3 has 19 amino acids. The ends were cut back, 0 bases at V and 1 base at J, with 18 bases in the middle. The CDR3 nucleotides are TGTGCCAGCAGTGAAGCGCTTCTTGGGGCAGGGGTAACTAATGAAAAACTGTTTTTT. Amino acid sequence: CASSEALLGAGVTNEKLFF.